This T cell receptor beta chain came from a study of blood T cell repertoires in COVID-19. Looking at the study overall: The United States, Italy and Spain supplied acute and convalescent COVID-19 samples. Sample material is recorded as cDNA or gDNA derived from T cells, B-cell-depleted T cells, or PBMCs.

Produced via immunoSEQ multiplex PCR; TCRdb's table is partial and in-frame only. The table has about 150,000 clones, about nine tenths seen once; the top ten hold about 2.3%. This clone was recorded a few times. The length of the CDR3 is 18 residues. The trim removed 4 bases at V and 0 bases at J, leaving 12 bases unmatched. The germline V gene encodes CDR1 MNHNS and CDR2 SASEGT. This TCR was recovered from a human donor in a cohort sampled during active COVID-19. This chain uses TRBV6-1 with TRBJ1-3, with 7 bases matching TRBD1. Sequenced input: peripheral blood. CDR3 in amino acids: CASSGRGYSRSSGNTIYF. The CDR3 DNA follows: TGTGCCAGCAGTGGCAGGGGGTATTCGAGGAGCTCTGGAAACACCATATATTTT.